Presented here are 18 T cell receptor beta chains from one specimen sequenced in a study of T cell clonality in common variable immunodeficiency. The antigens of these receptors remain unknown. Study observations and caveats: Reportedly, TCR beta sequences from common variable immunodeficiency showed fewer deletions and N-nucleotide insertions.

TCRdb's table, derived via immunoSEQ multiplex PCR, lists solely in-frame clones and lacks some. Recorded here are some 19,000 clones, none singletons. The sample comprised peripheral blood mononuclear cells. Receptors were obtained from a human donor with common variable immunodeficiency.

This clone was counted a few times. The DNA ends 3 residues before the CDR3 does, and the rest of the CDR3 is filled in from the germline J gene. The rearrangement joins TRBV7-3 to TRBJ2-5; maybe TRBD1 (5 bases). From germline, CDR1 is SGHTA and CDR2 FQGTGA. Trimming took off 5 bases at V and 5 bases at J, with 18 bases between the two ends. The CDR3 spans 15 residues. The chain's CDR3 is CASSTQGWGSETQYF. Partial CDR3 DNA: TGTGCCAGCAGCACCCAGGGTTGGGGTTCGGAGACC.

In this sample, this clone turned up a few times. Here the CDR3 reads CSAPSGTTDEQFF. CDR3 DNA (partial): TGCAGTGCTCCATCCGGGACTACAGATGAG. The chain carries TRBV20-1 and TRBJ2-1; TRBD2 matches at 7 bases. The sequenced fragment ends 3 residues before the CDR3 boundary, so the rest is inferred from the germline J gene. From germline, CDR1 is DFQATT and CDR2 SNEGSKA (reference sequence). With V trimmed by 5 bases and J by 8 bases, 9 bases remained unmatched. This CDR3 has 13 amino acids.

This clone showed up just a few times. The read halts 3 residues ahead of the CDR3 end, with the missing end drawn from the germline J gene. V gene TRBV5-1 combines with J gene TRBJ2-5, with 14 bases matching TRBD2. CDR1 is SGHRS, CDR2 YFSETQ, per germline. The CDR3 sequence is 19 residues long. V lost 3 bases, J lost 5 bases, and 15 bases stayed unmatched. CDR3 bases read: TGCGCCAGCAGCTCCCGACTAGCGGGAGGGCTCTCAGTGGGGGAGACC. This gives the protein CASSSRLAGGLSVGET. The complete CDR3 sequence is CASSSRLAGGLSVGETQYF. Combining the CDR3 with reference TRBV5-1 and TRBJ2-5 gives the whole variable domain KAGVTQTPRYLIKTRGQQVTLSCSPISGHRSVSWYQQTPGQGLQFLFEYFSETQRNKGNFPGRFSGRQFSNSRSEMNVSTLELGDSALYLCASSSRLAGGLSVGETQYFGPGTRLLVL.

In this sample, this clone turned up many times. The CDR3 is CSVKGVQGSFAPLHF. The sequenced CDR3 bases are TGCAGTGTTAAAGGGGTTCAGGGATCGTTTGCACCC. This chain joins TRBV20-1 and TRBJ1-6, with D perhaps matching TRBD1 (5 bases). The read stops 3 residues short of the end of the CDR3; the missing end is completed from the germline J gene. Per the germline V gene, CDR1 is DFQATT and CDR2 is SNEGSKA (reference sequence). Trimming removed 7 bases from V and 11 bases from J, with 24 bases in between. The CDR3 has 15 amino acids.

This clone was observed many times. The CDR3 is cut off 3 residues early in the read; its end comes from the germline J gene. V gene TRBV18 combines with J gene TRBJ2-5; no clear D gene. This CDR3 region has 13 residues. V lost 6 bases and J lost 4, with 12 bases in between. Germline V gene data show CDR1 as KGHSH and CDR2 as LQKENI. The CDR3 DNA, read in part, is TGTGCCAGCTCCCAGATCGTATCAGAGACC. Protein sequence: CASSQIVSET. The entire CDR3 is CASSQIVSETQYF.

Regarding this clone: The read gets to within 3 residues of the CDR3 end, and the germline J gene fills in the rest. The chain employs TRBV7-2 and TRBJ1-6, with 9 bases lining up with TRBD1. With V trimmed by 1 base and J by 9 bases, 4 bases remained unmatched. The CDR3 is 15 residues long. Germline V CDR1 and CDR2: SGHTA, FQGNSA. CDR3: CASSLGVTGGSPLHF. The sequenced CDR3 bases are TGTGCCAGCAGCTTAGGTGTGACAGGGGGTTCACCC.

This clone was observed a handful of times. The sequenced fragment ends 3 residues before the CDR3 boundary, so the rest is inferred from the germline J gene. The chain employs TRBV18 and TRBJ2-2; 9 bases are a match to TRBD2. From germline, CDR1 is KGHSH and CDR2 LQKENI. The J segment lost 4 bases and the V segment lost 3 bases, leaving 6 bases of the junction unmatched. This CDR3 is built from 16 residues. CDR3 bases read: TGTGCCAGCTCACCCGCCGGAGCGGGAGGCACCGGGGAG. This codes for CASSPAGAGGTGE. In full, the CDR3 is CASSPAGAGGTGELFF.

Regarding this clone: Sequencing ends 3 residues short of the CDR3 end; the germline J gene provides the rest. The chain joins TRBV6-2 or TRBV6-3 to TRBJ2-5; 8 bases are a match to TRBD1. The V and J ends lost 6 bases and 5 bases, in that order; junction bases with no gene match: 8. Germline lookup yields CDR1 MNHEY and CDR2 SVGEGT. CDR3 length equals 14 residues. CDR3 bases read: TGTGCCAGCAGCCAATTACGGGACAGGGAGACC. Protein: CASSQLRDRET. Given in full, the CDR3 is CASSQLRDRETQYF.

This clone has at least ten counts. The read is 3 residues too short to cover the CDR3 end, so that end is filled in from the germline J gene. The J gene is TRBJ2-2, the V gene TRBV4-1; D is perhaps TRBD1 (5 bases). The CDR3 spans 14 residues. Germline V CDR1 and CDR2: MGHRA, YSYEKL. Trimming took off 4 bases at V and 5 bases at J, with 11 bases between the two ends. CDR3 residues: CASSRRQLTGELFF. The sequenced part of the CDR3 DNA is TGCGCCAGCAGCCGGAGACAGCTTACCGGGGAG.

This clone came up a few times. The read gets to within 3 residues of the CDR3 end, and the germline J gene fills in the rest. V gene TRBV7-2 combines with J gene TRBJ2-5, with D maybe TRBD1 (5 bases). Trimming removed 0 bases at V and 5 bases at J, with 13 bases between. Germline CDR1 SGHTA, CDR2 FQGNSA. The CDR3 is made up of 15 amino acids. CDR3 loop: CASSLALGRDETQYF. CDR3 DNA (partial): TGTGCCAGCAGCTTAGCGCTGGGCAGGGATGAGACC.

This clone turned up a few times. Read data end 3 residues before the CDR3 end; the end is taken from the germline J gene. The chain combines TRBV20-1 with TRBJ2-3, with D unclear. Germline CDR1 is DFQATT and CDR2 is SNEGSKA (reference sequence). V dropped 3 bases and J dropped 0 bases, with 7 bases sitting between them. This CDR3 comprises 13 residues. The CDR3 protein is CSARYRSTDTQYF. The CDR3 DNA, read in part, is TGCAGTGCTAGGTACCGGAGCACAGATACG.

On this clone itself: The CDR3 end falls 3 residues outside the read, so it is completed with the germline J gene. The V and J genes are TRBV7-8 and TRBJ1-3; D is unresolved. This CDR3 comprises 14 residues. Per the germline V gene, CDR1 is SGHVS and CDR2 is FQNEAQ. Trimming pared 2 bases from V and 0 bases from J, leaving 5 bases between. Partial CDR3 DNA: TGTGCCAGCAGCTTAACAATCTCTGGAAACACC. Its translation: CASSLTISGNT. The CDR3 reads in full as CASSLTISGNTIYF. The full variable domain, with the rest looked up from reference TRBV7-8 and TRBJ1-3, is GAGVSQSPRYKVAKRGQDVALRCDPISGHVSLFWYQQALGQGPEFLTYFQNEAQLDKSGLPSDRFFAERPEGSVSTLKIQRTQQEDSAVYLCASSLTISGNTIYFGEGSWLTVV.

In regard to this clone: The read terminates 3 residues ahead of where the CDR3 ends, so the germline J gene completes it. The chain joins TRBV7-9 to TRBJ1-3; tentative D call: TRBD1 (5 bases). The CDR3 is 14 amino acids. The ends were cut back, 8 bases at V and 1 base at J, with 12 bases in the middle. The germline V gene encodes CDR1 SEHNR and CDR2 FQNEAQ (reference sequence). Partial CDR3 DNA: TGTGCCAGCCCTCAGGGTCCATCTGGAAACACC. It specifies CASPQGPSGNT. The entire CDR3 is CASPQGPSGNTIYF.

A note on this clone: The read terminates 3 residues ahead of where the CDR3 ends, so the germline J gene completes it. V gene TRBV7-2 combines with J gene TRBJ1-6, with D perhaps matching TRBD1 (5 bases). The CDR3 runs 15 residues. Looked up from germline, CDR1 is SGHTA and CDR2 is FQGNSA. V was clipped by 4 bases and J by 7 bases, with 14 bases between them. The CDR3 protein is CASSSKRQWNSPLHF. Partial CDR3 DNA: TGTGCCAGCAGCTCCAAAAGACAGTGGAATTCACCC. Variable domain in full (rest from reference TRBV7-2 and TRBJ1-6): GAGVSQSPSNKVTEKGKDVELRCDPISGHTALYWYRQSLGQGLEFLIYFQGNSAPDKSGLPSDRFSAERTGGSVSTLTIQRTQQEDSAVYLCASSSKRQWNSPLHFGNGTRLTVT.

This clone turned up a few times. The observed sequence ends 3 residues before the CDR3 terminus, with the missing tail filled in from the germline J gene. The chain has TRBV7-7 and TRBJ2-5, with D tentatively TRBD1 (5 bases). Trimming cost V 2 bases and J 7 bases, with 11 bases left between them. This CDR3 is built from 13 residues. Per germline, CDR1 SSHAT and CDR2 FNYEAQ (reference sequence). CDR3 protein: CASSLLGVGTQYF. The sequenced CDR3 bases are TGTGCCAGCAGCTTACTAGGGGTTGGGACC.

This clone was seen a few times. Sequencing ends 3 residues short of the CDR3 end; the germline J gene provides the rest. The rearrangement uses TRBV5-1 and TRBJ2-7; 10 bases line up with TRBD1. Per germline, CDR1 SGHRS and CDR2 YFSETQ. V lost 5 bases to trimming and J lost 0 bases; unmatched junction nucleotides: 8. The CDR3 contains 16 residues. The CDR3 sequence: CASSLTGGGHSYEQYF. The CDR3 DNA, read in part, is TGCGCCAGCAGTTTGACAGGGGGCGGCCACTCCTACGAG. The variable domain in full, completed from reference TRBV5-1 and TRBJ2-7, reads KAGVTQTPRYLIKTRGQQVTLSCSPISGHRSVSWYQQTPGQGLQFLFEYFSETQRNKGNFPGRFSGRQFSNSRSEMNVSTLELGDSALYLCASSLTGGGHSYEQYFGPGTRLTVT.

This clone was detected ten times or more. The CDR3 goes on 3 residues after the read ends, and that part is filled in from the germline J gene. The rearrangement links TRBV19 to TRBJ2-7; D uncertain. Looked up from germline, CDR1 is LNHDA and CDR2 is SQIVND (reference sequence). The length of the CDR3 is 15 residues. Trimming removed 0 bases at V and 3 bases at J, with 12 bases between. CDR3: CASSIDQQTNYEQYF. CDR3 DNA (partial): TGTGCCAGTAGTATAGATCAACAGACAAACTACGAG.

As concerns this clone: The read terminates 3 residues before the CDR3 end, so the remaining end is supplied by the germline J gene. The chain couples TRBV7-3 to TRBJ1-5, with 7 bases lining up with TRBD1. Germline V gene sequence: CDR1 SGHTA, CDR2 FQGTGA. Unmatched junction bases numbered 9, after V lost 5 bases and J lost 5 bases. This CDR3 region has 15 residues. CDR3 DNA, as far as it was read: TGTGCCAGCAGCCCACAGGGGAACTCTGATCAGCCC. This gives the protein CASSPQGNSDQP. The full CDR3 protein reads CASSPQGNSDQPQHF.